This is a list of T cell receptor beta chains from one sample in a study of T cell responses to AZD1222 COVID-19 vaccine. Data came from immunoSEQ multiplex PCR; TCRdb stores just in-frame clones and leaves some out. Here the sample spans around 260,000 clones, 85% to 95% being singletons. The specimen was peripheral blood, collected on day 0 of AZD1222 vaccination. The receptor source for this set is an adult in good health. Each CDR3 is given with its conserved first and last residue.

v_call: TRBV21-1
j_call: TRBJ2-2
cdr3_aa: CASSQGLATGELFF

v_call: TRBV9
j_call: TRBJ2-1
cdr3_aa: CASSHEDSGRAGDEQFF

v_call: TRBV10-1
j_call: TRBJ1-5
cdr3_aa: CASSESGQGHSNQPQHF

v_call: TRBV28
j_call: TRBJ1-1
cdr3_aa: CASSRAAVTEAFF

v_call: TRBV11-2
j_call: TRBJ1-1
cdr3_aa: CASSSRHSEAFF

v_call: TRBV3-1/TRBV3-2
j_call: TRBJ1-4
cdr3_aa: CASSRATEKLFF

v_call: TRBV7-8
j_call: TRBJ1-5
cdr3_aa: CASSPREGIGGRQPQHF

v_call: TRBV19
j_call: TRBJ2-6
cdr3_aa: CASSPGQGLRGANVLTF

v_call: TRBV19
j_call: TRBJ1-2
cdr3_aa: CASSRRTRAYGYTF

v_call: TRBV11-3
j_call: TRBJ2-7
cdr3_aa: CASSLEATYEQYF

v_call: TRBV28
j_call: TRBJ1-2
cdr3_aa: CASSPLTGTGGRSGYTF

v_call: TRBV7-3
j_call: TRBJ1-2
cdr3_aa: CASSRGQGDGYTF

v_call: TRBV5-1
j_call: TRBJ1-5
cdr3_aa: CASSRDWEPQHF

v_call: TRBV12-3/TRBV12-4
j_call: TRBJ2-7
cdr3_aa: CASSVSGSYEQYF

v_call: TRBV15
j_call: TRBJ2-1
cdr3_aa: CATSRDFRDEQFF

v_call: TRBV18
j_call: TRBJ2-7
cdr3_aa: CASSPGTVSPHYEQYF

v_call: TRBV7-3
j_call: TRBJ2-3
cdr3_aa: CASSLSGGPFDTQYF